This TCR beta chain appears in the sequencing data of a study of tumor-infiltrating lymphocytes in oesophageal squamous cell carcinoma. Each CDR3 protein is one row after TCRdb ran MiXCR on the PCR reads. Of some 15,000 distinct CDR3 sequences in the sample, roughly 58% are singletons; the top ten hold about 33%. This clonotype was seen only a few times. Trimming removed 1 base from V and 3 bases from J, with 7 bases in between. The CDR3 length is 14 residues. Germline CDR1 is SGHVS and CDR2 is FNYEAQ. The clonotype comes from a female donor with esophageal squamous cell carcinoma. This chain uses TRBV7-6 with TRBJ2-1; D remains ambiguous. The sample was esophageal tumor tissue. In DNA, the CDR3 is TGTGCCAGCAGCTTAGGGCGAAGCTACAATGAGCAGTTCTTC. Translation: CASSLGRSYNEQFF. The whole variable domain, remainder taken from reference TRBV7-6 and TRBJ2-1, is GAGVSQSPRYKVTKRGQDVALRCDPISGHVSLYWYRQALGQGPEFLTYFNYEAQQDKSGLPNDRFSAERPEGSISTLTIQRTEQRDSAMYRCASSLGRSYNEQFFGPGTRLTVL.